This T cell receptor (beta chain) was obtained from a study of regulatory T cells in long-lasting Graves disease. HTBI primers from iRepertoire and Arm-PCR of CDR3 regions yielded the TCR beta libraries. Using its own MiXCR run on the multiplex PCR reads, TCRdb lists one record per CDR3 protein. The repertoire includes 350,000 to 550,000 distinct CDR3 sequences, roughly 17% of them detected once, and about a quarter sits in the top ten. As to time point: newly diagnosed GD, antithyroid drugs for less than 3 months. Extracted PBMC RNA gave rise to the TCR library. This clonotype was seen many times. Antigen unknown. Study results and caveats: When disease was persistent, TRBV28, TRBJ1-2 and TRBJ2-5 were the favored segments.

V lost 6 bases to trimming and J lost 1 base, with 15 bases between them. Looked up from germline, CDR1 is MNHNS and CDR2 is SASEGT. This CDR3 spans 15 amino acids. This sample was also put to use in a study of T cells in Graves' hyperthyroidism and ophthalmopathy. That study reports: The primer set for the first-round RT-PCR of the TCR CDR3 was HTBI.

The sequence derives from a woman younger than 30 with Graves disease. The chain joins TRBV6-1 to TRBJ1-2; D not resolved. The specimen comprised peripheral blood mononuclear cells (PBMCs), sampled at new diagnosis, from a patient treated with antithyroid drugs. This chain's CDR3 is CASSSTGFLNYGYTF. DNA of the CDR3: TGTGCCAGCAGCTCGACGGGGTTCCTTAACTATGGCTACACCTTC.